Listed below are T cell receptor beta chains from one sample, sequenced in a study of blood T cell repertoires in COVID-19. Clones were read by immunoSEQ multiplex PCR, and TCRdb kept only the in-frame ones, dropping some. There are some 36,000 clones in the sample; 90% to 95% occur only once, and less than 45% lies in the top ten. The sequencing sample was made of peripheral blood. The source of these receptors is a man between 60 and 75 years old with active or convalescent COVID-19. Both conserved end residues are part of each CDR3. The D gene is left open where the match is weak. Some rows have no size entry. The others give once, few or many, or a class for an expanded clone.

abundance,v_gene,j_gene,d_gene,CDR3nt,CDR3aa
once,TRBV7-2,TRBJ2-3,TRBD2,TGTGCCAGCAGCTTTGGTCTAGCGGGGGGATCGGCAGATACGCAGTATTTT,CASSFGLAGGSADTQYF
once,TRBV19,TRBJ2-7,TRBD2,TGTGCCAGTAGTATGACTAGCGGGAGTCTCTCCTACGAGCAGTACTTC,CASSMTSGSLSYEQYF
NA,TRBV4-2,TRBJ1-2,TRBD1,TGTGCCAGCAGCCAAGAAACGACAGGGAAGGATGGCTACACCTTC,CASSQETTGKDGYTF
NA,TRBV6-7,TRBJ2-7,TRBD2,TGTGCCAGCAGTGCCGGACTAGCGGGGGACTACGAGCAGTACTTC,CASSAGLAGDYEQYF
NA,TRBV6-5,TRBJ1-1,NA,TGTGCCAGCAGTTACTCGCAGGCCACGCGGAACACTGAAGCTTTCTTT,CASSYSQATRNTEAFF
NA,TRBV6-2/TRBV6-3,TRBJ2-2,NA,TGTGCCAGCAGTTACAAGGGGGCGAACACCGGGGAGCTGTTTTTT,CASSYKGANTGELFF
once,TRBV6-5,TRBJ1-2,TRBD1,TGTGCCAGCAGCTCTGGACAGGGCCCCTATGGCTACACCTTC,CASSSGQGPYGYTF
NA,TRBV18,TRBJ2-5,TRBD1,TGTGCCAGCTCACCGTATGGACAGGGGGAGGAGACCCAGTACTTC,CASSPYGQGEETQYF
NA,TRBV12-3/TRBV12-4,TRBJ2-5,NA,TGTGCCAGCAGCCGGAGGATGCAAGAGACCCAGTACTTC,CASSRRMQETQYF
NA,TRBV7-3,TRBJ2-5,NA,TGTGCCAGCAGCCCCCAGTCGGGGGTGGAAGAGACCCAGTACTTC,CASSPQSGVEETQYF
NA,TRBV5-8,TRBJ1-1,TRBD1,TGTGCCAGCAGCGTCGGACAGGCGAACACTGAAGCTTTCTTT,CASSVGQANTEAFF
once,TRBV5-1,TRBJ2-7,NA,TGCGCCAGCAGCTTGGGGGGAGACGAGCAGTACTTC,CASSLGGDEQYF